The 17 T cell receptor beta chains in this list originate from one sample, sequenced in a study of blood T cell repertoires in COVID-19. Clones were sequenced by immunoSEQ multiplex PCR, and TCRdb holds only the in-frame ones, with some missing. The repertoire has some 200,000 clones, around nine tenths of them found once; the top ten carry about 0.95%. The sequencing input was peripheral blood. The receptors shown here come from a young woman who had recovered from COVID-19.

This chain uses TRBV6-2 or TRBV6-3 with TRBJ1-1; unclear D gene. The CDR3 loop spans 18 amino acids. Per germline, CDR1 MNHEY and CDR2 SVGEGT. V gave up 2 bases and J gave up 0 bases, with 19 bases separating them. The CDR3 here is CASSYRDGRISVNTEAFF. CDR3 DNA: TGTGCCAGCAGTTACCGTGACGGGAGGATTTCCGTGAACACTGAAGCTTTCTTT.

The chain carries TRBV20-1 and TRBJ1-3; 9 bases fit TRBD1. The V segment lost 3 bases and the J segment 8 bases; nucleotides outside the gene matches: 14. This CDR3 contains 16 residues. Germline CDR1 is DFQATT and CDR2 is SNEGSKA (reference sequence). The DNA for the CDR3 is TGCAGTGCTAGTCTCCCGGGACAGGGTACCGAAGACACCATATATTTT. Protein product: CSASLPGQGTEDTIYF.

This chain connects TRBV20-1 to TRBJ2-7; 11 bases align to TRBD1. With 3 bases clipped from V and 1 base from J, the junction kept 11 bases outside the gene matches. CDR1 is DFQATT and CDR2 is SNEGSKA in the germline V gene (reference sequence). The CDR3 runs to 17 residues. The CDR3, as DNA: TGCAGTGCTAGTTCCGGGGACAGGGGGATTCAATCCTACGAGCAGTACTTC. This translates into CSASSGDRGIQSYEQYF.

V usage is TRBV24-1 and J usage is TRBJ2-5; TRBD2 is a possible D gene (5 bases). The CDR3 extends over 15 amino acids. Looked up from germline, CDR1 is KGHDR and CDR2 is SFDVKD. Trimming removed 5 bases from V and 3 bases from J, with 15 bases in between. This chain's CDR3 is CATSGLNGVEETQYF. The CDR3 DNA follows: TGTGCCACCAGTGGCCTTAACGGGGTGGAAGAGACCCAGTACTTC.

The rearrangement uses TRBV4-1 and TRBJ2-3, with 8 bases fitting TRBD1. V trimming: 1 base; J trimming: 3 bases; junction bases outside the gene matches: 6. The CDR3 sequence is 16 residues long. Germline V gene lookup returns CDR1 MGHRA and CDR2 YSYEKL. This chain's CDR3 is CASSQGWTGYTDTQYF. The CDR3, as DNA: TGCGCCAGCAGCCAAGGCTGGACAGGGTATACAGATACGCAGTATTTT.

The chain joins TRBV9 to TRBJ1-4; tentatively, D is TRBD1 (6 bases). V shed 4 bases and J shed 11 bases, with 18 bases lying between them. Germline V gene lookup returns CDR1 SGDLS and CDR2 YYNGEE. The CDR3 extends over 14 amino acids. CDR3 sequence: CASSPRQAAGKLFF. DNA for the CDR3: TGTGCCAGCAGCCCCCGACAGGCAGCAGGGAAACTGTTTTTT.

The J gene is TRBJ2-5, the V gene TRBV7-2; D unresolved. The length of the CDR3 is 14 residues. CDR1 and CDR2 (germline): SGHTA, FQGNSA. Trimming shortened V by 8 bases and J by 4 bases, and 17 bases separated the two germline ends. The chain's CDR3 is CASGAQAYGETQYF. In DNA, the CDR3 is TGTGCCAGCGGCGCTCAAGCGTATGGAGAGACCCAGTACTTC.

This clone was counted a few times. V gene TRBV5-5 combines with J gene TRBJ1-2; D gene ambiguous. Trimming pared 2 bases from V and 2 bases from J, leaving 4 bases between. The CDR3 has 12 residues. Germline V lookup: CDR1 SGHKS, CDR2 YYEKEE (reference sequence). CDR3 bases: TGTGCCAGCAGCTTTGAGAACTATGGCTACACCTTC. Translating it yields CASSFENYGYTF.

This chain joins TRBV5-8 and TRBJ1-1; D is possibly TRBD1 (6 bases). Trimming took 2 bases from V and 1 from J, leaving 9 bases between them. Germline V lookup: CDR1 SGHTS, CDR2 YDEGEE. CDR3 length: 14 amino acids. This CDR3 reads CASSLRGQNTEAFF. The CDR3 region has the DNA TGTGCCAGCAGCTTAAGGGGACAGAACACTGAAGCTTTCTTT. The complete variable domain, with remaining parts taken from reference TRBV5-8 and TRBJ1-1, reads EAGVTQSPTHLIKTRGQQATLRCSPISGHTSVYWYQQALGLGLQFLLWYDEGEERNRGNFPPRFSGRQFPNYSSELNVNALELEDSALYLCASSLRGQNTEAFFGQGTRLTVV.

CDR3 sequence: CASSDAQGLFGTDTQYF. Written as DNA, the CDR3 is TGTGCCAGCAGTGACGCCCAGGGGCTGTTCGGCACAGATACGCAGTATTTT. The rearrangement links TRBV6-2 or TRBV6-3 to TRBJ2-3, with D perhaps TRBD1 (6 bases). V was clipped by 5 bases and J by 1 base, with 19 bases between them. Germline V lookup: CDR1 MNHEY, CDR2 SVGEGT. The CDR3 sequence is 17 residues long.

This chain connects TRBV6-5 to TRBJ2-7; unclear D gene. Germline CDR1 is MNHEY and CDR2 is SVGAGI. The CDR3 sequence is 14 residues long. V lost 7 bases, J lost 1 base, and 14 bases lay in between. CDR3 nucleotide sequence: TGTGCCAGCAAACAAGTGGGCAGTTCCTACGAGCAGTACGTC. Residues: CASKQVGSSYEQYV.

The chain carries TRBV14 and TRBJ2-3; TRBD2 matches at 9 bases. J lost 6 bases, V lost 1 base, and 5 bases had no gene match. The germline gives CDR1 SGHDN, CDR2 FVKESK. The length of the CDR3 is 15 residues. CDR3: CASSQGLSGGDTQYF. In DNA, the CDR3 is TGTGCCAGCAGCCAAGGTCTTAGCGGGGGTGATACGCAGTATTTT.

In its sample, this clone was seen once. The rearrangement uses TRBV5-4 and TRBJ2-7, with TRBD1 as a possible D gene (5 bases). The V and J ends lost 4 bases and 2 bases respectively, with 7 bases between them. The CDR3 is 12 residues long. Germline values: CDR1 SGHNT, CDR2 YYREEE (reference sequence). The CDR3 is CASSDSPYEQYF. DNA of the CDR3: TGTGCCAGCAGCGACAGTCCCTACGAGCAGTACTTC.

The rearrangement uses TRBV27 and TRBJ1-2, with 7 bases that match TRBD1. After removal of 6 bases from V and 4 bases from J, the junction contained 14 bases not matched to a gene. This CDR3 contains 16 residues. Germline V lookup: CDR1 MNHEY, CDR2 SMNVEV (reference sequence). This CDR3 reads CASSEVGMRTGYGYTF. In nucleotides, the CDR3 is TGTGCCAGCAGCGAGGTGGGTATGCGGACAGGCTATGGCTACACCTTC.

V gene TRBV19 combines with J gene TRBJ2-7, with D perhaps TRBD1 (6 bases). Trimming removed 5 bases at V and 1 base at J, with 12 bases between. Germline loops: CDR1 LNHDA, CDR2 SQIVND (reference sequence). The CDR3 length is 14 residues. Written as DNA, the CDR3 is TGTGCCAGTAGTTCTACGACAGGATCCTACGAGCAGTACTTC. It is translated as CASSSTTGSYEQYF.

V and J are TRBV11-3 and TRBJ1-1, with 9 bases aligning to TRBD1. CDR1 and CDR2 from the germline V gene are SGHNT and YENEEA. The V gene end was trimmed by 1 base and the J gene end by 5 bases; junction bases not matched to a gene: 5. The CDR3 consists of 15 residues. As DNA, the CDR3 is TGTGCCAGCAGCTTAGCGGGACAGGGAAAGACTGAAGCTTTCTTT. It codes for CASSLAGQGKTEAFF.

V gene TRBV6-5 combines with J gene TRBJ1-1, with D perhaps TRBD1 (5 bases). V lost 7 bases and J 4 bases, leaving 16 bases between the germline ends. The CDR3 has 14 amino acids. Per germline, CDR1 MNHEY and CDR2 SVGAGI. The DNA of the CDR3 is TGTGCCAGCACAGGGATACTTCCTCCCACTGAAGCTTTCTTT. Its protein product is CASTGILPPTEAFF.